This TCR beta chain was recorded in a study of T cells after yellow fever vaccination. TCRdb recomputed calls from the 5' RACE reads with MiXCR, one row per CDR3 protein. The data contain under 250,000 distinct CDR3 sequences, 2.5% to 3.5% of them singletons. This clonotype was seen many times. From germline, CDR1 is SGHTA and CDR2 FQGTGA. V trimming: 5 bases; J trimming: 10 bases; junction bases outside the gene matches: 7. This CDR3 comprises 15 residues. This sequence was found in a man younger than 30 who received the YFV17D yellow fever vaccine. The V call is TRBV7-3, the J call TRBJ2-1, with TRBD2 matching over 14 bases. This specimen was CD4+ T cells sorted from PBMCs, taken 10 days after the yellow fever booster vaccination. For the CDR3, the DNA is TGTGCCAGCAGCGAGACTAGCGGGGGGGCTAAGGAGCAGTTCTTC. Translation gives CASSETSGGAKEQFF.